The 5 T cell receptor beta chains listed next were all sequenced from one sample in a study of blood T cell repertoires in COVID-19. Repertoires were generated with immunoSEQ multiplex PCR, while TCRdb's copy carries only in-frame clones and drops some. This sample yields some 400,000 clones, of which around 92% are seen a single time; 1.5% to 2% belongs to the top ten. The material sequenced was PBMCs or T cells enriched from blood (not recorded which). The receptors here all came from a woman aged 25 to 39 who had recovered from COVID-19.

The V gene is TRBV9, the J gene TRBJ2-7; D is undetermined. The CDR3 length is 15 residues. V gave up 0 bases and J gave up 3 bases, with 13 bases separating them. CDR1 is SGDLS and CDR2 is YYNGEE in the germline V gene. CDR3 in DNA: TGTGCCAGCAGCGTAGGGAGTCTACCCCGCTACGAGCAGTACTTC. Residues: CASSVGSLPRYEQYF.

V is TRBV7-9 and J is TRBJ1-1; 7 bases line up with TRBD1. The junction had 7 bases not matched to a gene; V was cut back by 0 bases and J by 0 bases. The V gene's germline CDR1 is SEHNR and CDR2 FQNEAQ (reference sequence). This CDR3 is built from 17 residues. In nucleotides, the CDR3 is TGTGCCAGCAGCTTAGCGGACAGGATTAGGGTGAACACTGAAGCTTTCTTT. Its protein product is CASSLADRIRVNTEAFF.

For the CDR3, the DNA is TGTGCCAGCAGCCCCCTGAGGGCAGGGGGCGCGGTAAATACGCAGTATTTT. Protein product: CASSPLRAGGAVNTQYF. The chain uses TRBV9 and TRBJ2-3; 8 bases match TRBD1. V trimming: 4 bases; J trimming: 7 bases; junction bases outside the gene matches: 17. The CDR3 contains 17 residues. The V gene's germline CDR1 is SGDLS and CDR2 YYNGEE.

A word on this clone: The sample carries other DNA sequences with the same CDR3. The genes are TRBV6-5 and TRBJ1-2; no reliable D call. CDR3 size: 12 residues. Trimming pared 0 bases from V and 5 bases from J, leaving 4 bases between. Looked up from germline, CDR1 is MNHEY and CDR2 is SVGAGI. DNA for the CDR3: TGTGCCAGCAGTTACTCCGGTTATGGCTACACCTTC. Its translation: CASSYSGYGYTF.

The rearrangement links TRBV6-6 to TRBJ2-6, with 9 positions matching TRBD1. With 5 bases clipped from V and 0 bases from J, the junction kept 5 bases outside the gene matches. In germline, CDR1 is MNHNY, CDR2 SVGAGI (reference sequence). The CDR3 totals 17 residues. CDR3 sequence reads: CASSPGTGHSGANVLTF. The CDR3 DNA reads TGTGCCAGCAGTCCCGGGACAGGGCACTCTGGGGCCAACGTCCTGACTTTC.